This TCR beta chain was recorded in a study of control samples from healthy donors and cancer patients. The table came from immunoSEQ multiplex PCR; TCRdb's copy has only in-frame clones and leaves some out. The table shows 150,000 to 170,000 clones, with over 85% occurring only once. Worth noting for this clone: The junction shows a germline mismatch at one end, possibly a read error.

The sample consisted of blood. The receptor comes from a man aged 35 to 55 in good health.

The CDR3 nucleotides are TGTGCCAGCTCCCTCCAGGCGGGGGGGAGAGAGAGCCAGTACTTC. Translating gives CASSLQAGGRESQYF. The rearrangement links TRBV18 to TRBJ2-5, with 9 bases identical to TRBD2. In germline, CDR1 is KGHSH, CDR2 LQKENI. This CDR3 has 15 residues.